This TCR beta chain originates from a study of identifying expanded T cells in peripheral blood. Findings of the study overall: Roughly two-week clone count variance significantly increased as total template count grew. Technical replicates showed about 1.2 changed clones; around 2 weeks roughly 18; four weeks 19.

The protocol was immunoSEQ multiplex PCR, while the TCRdb copy is restricted to in-frame clones and leaves out a portion. This sample has about 130,000 clones, with about 86% found just once. Concerning this clone itself: The antigen remains unidentified.

The ends lost 4 bases at V and 4 bases at J; junction bases unmatched: 7. Germline CDR1 is SGHNT and CDR2 is YYREEE (reference sequence). The CDR3 contains 14 residues. Collection occurred without any documented infections or immune events in donors. The rearrangement joins TRBV5-4 to TRBJ1-2; 7 bases map to TRBD1. The source material was blood. This TCR was recovered from a person aged 18-69 years in good health. The CDR3 DNA sequence: TGTGCCAGCAGCAACAGGGGAGCGGGCTATGGCTACACCTTC. Translated: CASSNRGAGYGYTF.